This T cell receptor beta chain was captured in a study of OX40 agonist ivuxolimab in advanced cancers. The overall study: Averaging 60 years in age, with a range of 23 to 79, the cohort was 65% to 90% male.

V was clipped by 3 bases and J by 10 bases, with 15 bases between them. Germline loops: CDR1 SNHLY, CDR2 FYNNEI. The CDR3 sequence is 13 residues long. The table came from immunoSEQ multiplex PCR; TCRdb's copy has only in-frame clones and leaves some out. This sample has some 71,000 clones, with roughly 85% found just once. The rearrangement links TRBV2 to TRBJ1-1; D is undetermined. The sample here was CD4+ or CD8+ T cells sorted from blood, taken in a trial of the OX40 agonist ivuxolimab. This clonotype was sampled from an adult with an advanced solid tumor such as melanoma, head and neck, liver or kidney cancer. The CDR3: CASSEAREVAAFF. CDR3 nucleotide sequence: TGTGCCAGCAGTGAGGCCCGAGAGGTGGCAGCTTTCTTT.